Below, 31 T cell receptor beta chains from the same sample are listed, as sequenced in a study of blood T cell repertoires in COVID-19. TCRdb's copy holds only in-frame clones and misses some; the assay was immunoSEQ multiplex PCR. The sample carries about 73,000 clones, more than 70% recorded once. The sample comprised peripheral blood. The receptors were gathered from a middle-aged man with active COVID-19.

The chain joins TRBV6-1 to TRBJ1-1, with D possibly being TRBD1 (5 bases). CDR3 length equals 14 residues. The V and J ends lost 2 bases and 7 bases respectively, with 14 bases between them. CDR1 is MNHNS and CDR2 is SASEGT in the germline V gene. The CDR3 reads CASSETVLDSEAFF. CDR3 DNA: TGTGCCAGCAGTGAAACCGTGTTAGACAGTGAAGCTTTCTTT.

This chain connects TRBV5-6 to TRBJ2-3, with TRBD2 identical over 12 bases. The CDR3 spans 16 residues. The V segment lost 2 bases and the J segment 3 bases; nucleotides outside the gene matches: 4. CDR1 and CDR2 from the germline V gene are SGHDT and YYEEEE. CDR3 nucleotide sequence: TGTGCCAGCAGCTTCTCGGGACTAGCGGGTACAGATACGCAGTATTTT. Translation: CASSFSGLAGTDTQYF.

The chain has TRBV6-5 and TRBJ1-4; 8 bases are a match to TRBD1. The CDR3 covers 15 residues. Unmatched junction bases numbered 8, after V lost 6 bases and J lost 5 bases. Germline V gene sequence: CDR1 MNHEY, CDR2 SVGAGI. The CDR3 here is CASRRTRGPNEKLFF. The CDR3, as DNA: TGTGCCAGCAGACGGACCAGGGGGCCAAATGAAAAACTGTTTTTT.

This clone was picked up one time. The rearrangement links TRBV5-1 to TRBJ2-7; 7 nucleotides agree with TRBD1. CDR1 and CDR2 (germline): SGHRS, YFSETQ. This CDR3 spans 14 amino acids. V lost 4 bases and J lost 0; bases outside the gene matches: 4. The CDR3 coding sequence is TGCGCCAGCAGCCGGACAGGCCCCTCCTACGAGCAGTACTTC. Protein: CASSRTGPSYEQYF.

The genes are TRBV5-1 and TRBJ1-2; D uncertain. V was trimmed by 4 bases and J by 2 bases, leaving 12 bases between them. The CDR3 has 14 amino acids. Germline V gene sequence: CDR1 SGHRS, CDR2 YFSETQ. The CDR3 sequence is CASSHLEQNYGYTF. CDR3 DNA sequence: TGCGCCAGCAGCCACCTCGAACAGAACTATGGCTACACCTTC.

This chain uses TRBV11-3 with TRBJ2-1, with D maybe TRBD1 (5 bases). Per germline, CDR1 SGHNT and CDR2 YENEEA. The length of the CDR3 is 15 residues. The V and J ends lost 0 bases and 0 bases respectively, with 6 bases between them. In DNA, the CDR3 is TGTGCCAGCAGCTTAGACAGGGCCTCCTACAATGAGCAGTTCTTC. Protein sequence: CASSLDRASYNEQFF.

The rearrangement links TRBV5-6 to TRBJ2-1; 8 bases map to TRBD1. The CDR3 has 15 amino acids. Trimming cost V 4 bases and J 9 bases; bases outside gene matches: 12. Germline assignment: CDR1 SGHDT and CDR2 YYEEEE. CDR3 residues: CASSADLDRASEQFF. The CDR3 DNA follows: TGTGCCAGCAGCGCAGACCTGGACAGGGCGAGTGAGCAGTTCTTC.

The rearrangement uses TRBV3-1 (or the pseudogene TRBV3-2) and TRBJ2-5; 8 nucleotides match TRBD2. V was clipped by 0 bases and J by 5 bases; unmatched bases: 11. The CDR3 is made up of 17 amino acids. Germline-derived CDR1 and CDR2 are LGHDT and YNNKEL (reference sequence). As DNA, the CDR3 is TGTGCCAGCAGCCAAGATCTCGAAGCGGGAGAGGGGGAGACCCAGTACTTC. It is translated as CASSQDLEAGEGETQYF.

This clone appeared a single time. V and J are TRBV24-1 and TRBJ2-1; TRBD1 matches at 10 bases. Germline-derived CDR1 and CDR2 are KGHDR and SFDVKD. The V gene end was trimmed by 5 bases and the J gene end by 4 bases; junction bases not matched to a gene: 7. The CDR3 is 16 amino acids. CDR3 nucleotide sequence: TGTGCCACCAGTGCACCACCGGGACAGGGGTACAATGAGCAGTTCTTC. Translation: CATSAPPGQGYNEQFF.

The rearrangement links TRBV3-1 (or the pseudogene TRBV3-2) to TRBJ2-3, with unresolved D. Between the trimmed V and J ends, which lost 3 bases and 2 bases, there was a span of 9 bases. CDR3 size: 14 residues. Germline CDR1 and CDR2: LGHDT and YNNKEL (reference sequence). The CDR3 region is CASSHGRSTDTQYF. The DNA of the CDR3 is TGTGCCAGCAGCCACGGTAGATCCACAGATACGCAGTATTTT.

V usage is TRBV5-8 and J usage is TRBJ1-2; D gene uncertain. CDR1 is SGHTS and CDR2 is YDEGEE in the germline V gene. CDR3 length: 13 amino acids. V was shortened by 4 bases and J by 6 bases, with 13 bases between the two germline ends. CDR3 region: CASSPPMRHGYTF. In nucleotides, the CDR3 is TGTGCCAGCAGCCCCCCAATGAGGCATGGCTACACCTTC.

Here the CDR3 reads CATSRGGGGQTQYF. The CDR3 bases are TGTGCCACCAGCAGAGGGGGGGGAGGTCAGACCCAGTACTTC. The chain has TRBV15 and TRBJ2-5, with 7 nucleotides matching TRBD2. Germline CDR1 and CDR2: LNHNV and YYDKDF (reference sequence). The trim removed 1 base at V and 6 bases at J, leaving 5 bases unmatched. This CDR3 comprises 14 residues.

The chain joins TRBV19 to TRBJ2-2; tentatively, D is TRBD1 (6 bases). Between the trimmed V and J ends, which lost 3 bases and 6 bases, there was a span of 11 bases. There are 14 residues in the CDR3. Germline V lookup: CDR1 LNHDA, CDR2 SQIVND (reference sequence). The CDR3 DNA is TGTGCCAGTAGTATCGTCTCAGGGGCCGGGGAGCTGTTTTTT. Residues: CASSIVSGAGELFF.

V is TRBV4-3 and J is TRBJ2-1; 8 bases map to TRBD2. Germline CDR1 LGHNA, CDR2 YSLEER. V was clipped by 0 bases and J by 3 bases; unmatched bases: 4. The CDR3 runs to 16 residues. The CDR3 DNA sequence: TGCGCCAGCAGCCAAGAAAAGCGGGAGTTCTACAATGAGCAGTTCTTC. Protein: CASSQEKREFYNEQFF.

This clone occurred a few times. The rearrangement joins TRBV9 to TRBJ1-2, with D uncertain. Germline V gene lookup returns CDR1 SGDLS and CDR2 YYNGEE. CDR3 size: 13 residues. Trimming cost V 4 bases and J 8 bases, with 15 bases left between them. The CDR3 bases are TGTGCCAGCAGCCCTGAGGGAGGGCGGGGCTACACCTTC. Amino acids: CASSPEGGRGYTF.

V and J are TRBV11-3 and TRBJ1-1; D unresolved. V was pared by 3 bases and J by 1 base, with 9 bases between. From germline, CDR1 is SGHNT and CDR2 YENEEA. The CDR3 contains 14 residues. CDR3 in DNA: TGTGCCAGCAGCTTTAACGGTGAGAACACTGAAGCTTTCTTT. Translation: CASSFNGENTEAFF. Filled out from reference TRBV11-3 and TRBJ1-1, the complete variable domain reads EAGVVQSPRYKIIEKKQPVAFWCNPISGHNTLYWYLQNLGQGPELLIRYENEEAVDDSQLPKDRFSAERLKGVDSTLKIQPAELGDSAVYLCASSFNGENTEAFFGQGTRLTVV.

The rearrangement uses TRBV3-1 (or the pseudogene TRBV3-2) and TRBJ1-2, with D hard to call. V was cut by 4 bases and J by 6 bases, with 9 bases left in between. The CDR3 loop spans 12 amino acids. Germline loops: CDR1 LGHDT, CDR2 YNNKEL (reference sequence). The CDR3 sequence: CASSRPRDGYTF. For the CDR3, the DNA is TGTGCCAGCAGCCGTCCGAGGGATGGCTACACCTTC.

The chain couples TRBV11-2 to TRBJ2-7, with D possibly matching TRBD1 (6 bases). Germline values: CDR1 SGHAT, CDR2 FQNNGV. The V end lost 1 base, the J end lost 3 bases, and 13 bases lay between the germline ends. This CDR3 spans 15 amino acids. The CDR3 bases are TGTGCCAGCAGCTTAGTGGGCGGCAGGGGCTACGAGCAGTACTTC. Its protein is CASSLVGGRGYEQYF.

The rearrangement links TRBV5-1 to TRBJ2-7; 9 nucleotides match TRBD2. V shed 4 bases, J shed 3 bases, and the junction held 8 bases outside the gene matches. CDR1 is SGHRS, CDR2 YFSETQ, per germline. The length of the CDR3 is 15 residues. The CDR3 nucleotides are TGCGCCAGCAGCCCCGCCCCGACTAGCGGCTACGAGCAGTACTTC. Translating gives CASSPAPTSGYEQYF. The variable domain in full, completed from reference TRBV5-1 and TRBJ2-7, reads KAGVTQTPRYLIKTRGQQVTLSCSPISGHRSVSWYQQTPGQGLQFLFEYFSETQRNKGNFPGRFSGRQFSNSRSEMNVSTLELGDSALYLCASSPAPTSGYEQYFGPGTRLTVT.

This chain links TRBV7-2 with TRBJ2-1, with 9 bases identical to TRBD2. In germline, CDR1 is SGHTA, CDR2 FQGNSA. The CDR3 has 15 amino acids. Losses at the gene ends were 0 bases for V and 6 bases for J; bases not matched to a gene: 3. This chain's CDR3 is CASSLALAGSNEQFF. CDR3 nucleotide sequence: TGTGCCAGCAGCTTAGCCCTAGCGGGATCCAATGAGCAGTTCTTC.

The chain links TRBV25-1 to TRBJ2-7, with D tentatively TRBD1 (6 bases). The CDR3 has 12 residues. The germline V and J ends were trimmed by 8 bases and 4 bases, with 12 bases remaining between them. Germline loops: CDR1 MGHDK, CDR2 SYGVNS. This CDR3 reads CASGRQEYEQYF. CDR3 nucleotides: TGTGCCAGCGGGAGACAGGAGTACGAGCAGTACTTC.

This clone was seen a single time. The chain has TRBV6-2 or TRBV6-3 and TRBJ2-1, with TRBD2 matching 7 bases. Germline lookup yields CDR1 MNHEY and CDR2 SVGEGT. With V trimmed by 0 bases and J by 2 bases, 4 bases remained unmatched. This CDR3 comprises 16 residues. The CDR3 DNA reads as TGTGCCAGCAGTTACTCTGCTAGCGGCGCCTACAATGAGCAGTTCTTC. It encodes CASSYSASGAYNEQFF.

The table lists this clone with a few counts. V gene TRBV19 combines with J gene TRBJ2-1, with 9 bases matching TRBD1. CDR1 LNHDA and CDR2 SQIVND come from the germline V gene (reference sequence). CDR3 length: 16 amino acids. The V gene end was trimmed by 3 bases and the J gene end by 0 bases; junction bases not matched to a gene: 3. CDR3 residues: CASSIGQGSSYNEQFF. The CDR3 region has the DNA TGTGCCAGTAGTATCGGACAGGGGAGCTCCTACAATGAGCAGTTCTTC.

The rearrangement uses TRBV9 and TRBJ2-1; TRBD2 matches 14 bases. The CDR3 is 18 amino acids. Germline lookup yields CDR1 SGDLS and CDR2 YYNGEE. V lost 0 bases, J lost 2 bases, and 4 bases stayed unmatched. The CDR3 here is CASSVEGLAGAPYNEQFF. In nucleotides, the CDR3 is TGTGCCAGCAGCGTAGAGGGACTAGCGGGAGCTCCCTACAATGAGCAGTTCTTC.

The chain recombines TRBV7-2 with TRBJ2-7; TRBD2 agrees at 7 bases. V lost 5 bases and J lost 2; bases outside the gene matches: 6. The germline V gene encodes CDR1 SGHTA and CDR2 FQGNSA. This CDR3 is 14 amino acids long. The CDR3 reads CASSPRLAPYEQYF. CDR3 nucleotides: TGTGCCAGCAGCCCCAGACTAGCCCCCTACGAGCAGTACTTC.

V is TRBV6-5 and J is TRBJ2-7; tentatively, D is TRBD1 (6 bases). Looked up from germline, CDR1 is MNHEY and CDR2 is SVGAGI. V was trimmed by 5 bases and J by 0 bases, leaving 11 bases between them. CDR3 length: 14 residues. The CDR3: CASSNRVSSYEQYF. As DNA, the CDR3 is TGTGCCAGCAGTAACAGGGTGAGCTCCTACGAGCAGTACTTC.

This rearrangement joins TRBV27 to TRBJ2-1; a possible D gene is TRBD2 (6 bases). Trimming removed 3 bases at V and 4 bases at J, with 10 bases between. Germline CDR1 is MNHEY and CDR2 is SMNVEV (reference sequence). The CDR3 loop spans 14 amino acids. CDR3 nucleotide sequence: TGTGCCAGCAGTTTTCGGGAGCAATACAATGAGCAGTTCTTC. Protein: CASSFREQYNEQFF.

This chain links TRBV5-4 with TRBJ2-2; tentative D call: TRBD2 (6 bases). The ends were cut back, 2 bases at V and 3 bases at J, with 8 bases in the middle. This CDR3 is 14 amino acids long. Germline V lookup: CDR1 SGHNT, CDR2 YYREEE (reference sequence). The CDR3 loop is CASSFGGDTGELFF. The CDR3 nucleotides read TGTGCCAGCAGCTTCGGGGGTGACACCGGGGAGCTGTTTTTT.

This clone has only one observation. V gene TRBV10-2 combines with J gene TRBJ1-5, with TRBD1 matching 9 bases. The CDR3 runs to 15 residues. Germline assignment: CDR1 WSHSY and CDR2 SAAADI. With 5 bases clipped from V and 4 bases from J, the junction kept 6 bases outside the gene matches. For the CDR3, the DNA is TGCGCCAGCAGTAGACCCGGGACAGGGAATCAGCCCCAGCATTTT. Its translation: CASSRPGTGNQPQHF.

V gene TRBV5-1 combines with J gene TRBJ2-3, with a possible D match to TRBD2 (5 bases). Germline assignment: CDR1 SGHRS and CDR2 YFSETQ. The CDR3 is made up of 14 amino acids. Trimming stripped 0 bases from V and 3 bases from J, with 8 bases between. The CDR3 is CASSLGLKTDTQYF. CDR3 DNA sequence: TGCGCCAGCAGCTTGGGACTAAAGACAGATACGCAGTATTTT.

The chain links TRBV6-5 to TRBJ2-3, with 8 bases matching TRBD1. V dropped 2 bases and J dropped 2; count of bases not matched to a gene: 6. Germline V lookup: CDR1 MNHEY, CDR2 SVGAGI. The CDR3 extends over 16 amino acids. This chain's CDR3 is CASSYAGQANTDTQYF. The CDR3 DNA reads as TGTGCCAGCAGTTACGCGGGACAGGCTAACACAGATACGCAGTATTTT.